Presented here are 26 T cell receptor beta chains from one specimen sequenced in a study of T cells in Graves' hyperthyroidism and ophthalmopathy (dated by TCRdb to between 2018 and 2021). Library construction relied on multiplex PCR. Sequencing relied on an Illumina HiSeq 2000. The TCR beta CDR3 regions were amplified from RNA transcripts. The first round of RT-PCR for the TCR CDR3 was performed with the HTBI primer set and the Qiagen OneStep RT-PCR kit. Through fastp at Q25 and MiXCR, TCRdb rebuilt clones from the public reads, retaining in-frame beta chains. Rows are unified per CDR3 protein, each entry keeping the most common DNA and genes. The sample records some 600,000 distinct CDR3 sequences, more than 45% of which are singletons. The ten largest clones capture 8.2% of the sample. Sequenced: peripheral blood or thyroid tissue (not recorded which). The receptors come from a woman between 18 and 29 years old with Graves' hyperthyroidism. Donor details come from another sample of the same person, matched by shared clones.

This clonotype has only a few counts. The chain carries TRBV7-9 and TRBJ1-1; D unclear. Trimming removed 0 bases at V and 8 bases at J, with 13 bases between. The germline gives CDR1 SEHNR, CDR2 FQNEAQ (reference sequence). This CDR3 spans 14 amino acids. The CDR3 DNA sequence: TGTGCCAGCAGCTTAGCTCTCGGTCGTTTGGAAGCTTTCTTT. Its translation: CASSLALGRLEAFF.

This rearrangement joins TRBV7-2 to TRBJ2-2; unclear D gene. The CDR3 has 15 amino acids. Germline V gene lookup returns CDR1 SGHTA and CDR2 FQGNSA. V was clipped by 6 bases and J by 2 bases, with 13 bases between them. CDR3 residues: CASSSGWVNTGELFF. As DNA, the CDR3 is TGTGCCAGCAGTTCCGGGTGGGTCAACACCGGGGAGCTGTTTTTT.

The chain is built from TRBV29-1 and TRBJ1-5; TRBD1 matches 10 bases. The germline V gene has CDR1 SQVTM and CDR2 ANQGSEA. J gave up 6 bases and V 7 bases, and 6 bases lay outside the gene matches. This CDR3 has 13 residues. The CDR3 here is CSARQGAVQPQHF. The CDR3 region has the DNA TGCAGCGCTAGACAGGGGGCTGTTCAGCCCCAGCATTTT.

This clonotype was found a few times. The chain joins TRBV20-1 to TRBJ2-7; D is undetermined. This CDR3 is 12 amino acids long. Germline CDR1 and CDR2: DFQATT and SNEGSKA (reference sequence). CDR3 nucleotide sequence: TGCAGCTCCCTCAGCCCTCCCTACGAGCAGTACTTC. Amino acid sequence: CSSLSPPYEQYF.

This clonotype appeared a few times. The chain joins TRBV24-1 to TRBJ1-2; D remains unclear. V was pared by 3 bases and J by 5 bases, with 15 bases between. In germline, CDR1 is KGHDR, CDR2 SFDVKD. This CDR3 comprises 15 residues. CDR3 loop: CATSDPGGHGYGYTF. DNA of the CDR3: TGTGCCACCAGTGATCCCGGCGGGCATGGGTATGGCTACACCTTC.

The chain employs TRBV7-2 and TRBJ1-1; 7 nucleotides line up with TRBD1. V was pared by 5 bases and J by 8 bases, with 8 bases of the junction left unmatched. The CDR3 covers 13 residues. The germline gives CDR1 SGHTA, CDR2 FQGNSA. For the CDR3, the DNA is TGTGCCAGCAGCCCCGGGACAGAGGTGGAAGCTTTCTTT. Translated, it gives CASSPGTEVEAFF.

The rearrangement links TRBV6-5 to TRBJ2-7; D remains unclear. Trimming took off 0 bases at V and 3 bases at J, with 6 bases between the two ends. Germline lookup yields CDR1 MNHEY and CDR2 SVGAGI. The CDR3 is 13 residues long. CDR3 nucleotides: TGTGCCAGCAGTTACTCGCTCAGCTACGAGCAGTACTTC. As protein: CASSYSLSYEQYF.

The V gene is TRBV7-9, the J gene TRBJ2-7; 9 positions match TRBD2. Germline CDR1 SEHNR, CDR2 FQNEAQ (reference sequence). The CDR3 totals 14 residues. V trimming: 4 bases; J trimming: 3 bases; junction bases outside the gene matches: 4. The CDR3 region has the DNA TGTGCCAGCAGCTCTAGCGGGAATGGCTACGAGCAGTACTTC. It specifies CASSSSGNGYEQYF.

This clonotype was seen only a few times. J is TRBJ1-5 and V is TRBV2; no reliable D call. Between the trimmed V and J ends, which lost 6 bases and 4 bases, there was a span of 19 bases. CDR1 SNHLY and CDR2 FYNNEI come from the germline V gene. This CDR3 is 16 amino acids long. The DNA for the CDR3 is TGTGCCAGCAGCCAGGATACGCGGGGTATGAATCAGCCCCAGCATTTT. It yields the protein CASSQDTRGMNQPQHF.

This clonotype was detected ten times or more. The CDR3 here is CASSHPYEQYF. In nucleotides, the CDR3 is TGTGCCAGCAGCCACCCCTACGAGCAGTACTTC. This chain uses TRBV2 with TRBJ2-7; D is ambiguous. Germline V gene sequence: CDR1 SNHLY, CDR2 FYNNEI. CDR3 length: 11 residues. Between the trimmed V and J ends, which lost 6 bases and 2 bases, there was a span of 5 bases. Full variable domain (rest looked up from reference TRBV2 and TRBJ2-7): EPEVTQTPSHQVTQMGQEVILRCVPISNHLYFYWYRQILGQKVEFLVSFYNNEISEKSEIFDDQFSVERPDGSNFTLKIRSTKLEDSAMYFCASSHPYEQYFGPGTRLTVT.

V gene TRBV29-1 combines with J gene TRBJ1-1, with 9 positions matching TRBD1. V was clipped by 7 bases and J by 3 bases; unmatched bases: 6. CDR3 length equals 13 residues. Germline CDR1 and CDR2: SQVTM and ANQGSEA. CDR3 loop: CSGRDRVDTEAFF. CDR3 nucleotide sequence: TGCAGCGGCCGGGACAGGGTAGACACTGAAGCTTTCTTT. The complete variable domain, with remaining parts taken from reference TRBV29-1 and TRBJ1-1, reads SAVISQKPSRDICQRGTSLTIQCQVDSQVTMMFWYRQQPGQSLTLIATANQGSEATYESGFVIDKFPISRPNLTFSTLTVSNMSPEDSSIYLCSGRDRVDTEAFFGQGTRLTVV.

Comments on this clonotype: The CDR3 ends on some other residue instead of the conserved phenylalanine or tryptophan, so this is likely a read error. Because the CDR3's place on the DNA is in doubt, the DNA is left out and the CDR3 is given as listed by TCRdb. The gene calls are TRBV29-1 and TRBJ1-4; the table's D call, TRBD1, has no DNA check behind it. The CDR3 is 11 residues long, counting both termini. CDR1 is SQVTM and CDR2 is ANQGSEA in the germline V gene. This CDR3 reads CSVDRGLGSLD.

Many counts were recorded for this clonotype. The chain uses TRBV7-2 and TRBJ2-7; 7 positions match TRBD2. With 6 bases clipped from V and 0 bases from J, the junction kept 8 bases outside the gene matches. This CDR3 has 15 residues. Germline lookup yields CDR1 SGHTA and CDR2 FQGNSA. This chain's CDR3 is CASSLGSGSSYEQYF. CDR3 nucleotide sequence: TGTGCCAGCAGTTTGGGTAGCGGGTCCTCCTACGAGCAGTACTTC.

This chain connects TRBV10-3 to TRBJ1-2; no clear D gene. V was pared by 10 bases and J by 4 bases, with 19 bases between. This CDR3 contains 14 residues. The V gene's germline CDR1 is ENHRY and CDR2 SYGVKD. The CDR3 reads CASNYGEVSYGYTF. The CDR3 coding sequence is TGTGCCAGCAACTACGGGGAGGTCAGCTATGGCTACACCTTC.

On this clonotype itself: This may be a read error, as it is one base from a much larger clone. CDR3 sequence (DNA): TGTGCCACCAGTGATTTGTTCGGACAGGGGACCTACGAGCAGTACTTC. Translated, it gives CATSDLFGQGTYEQYF. The V call is TRBV24-1, the J call TRBJ2-7, with TRBD1 identical over 9 bases. With 0 bases clipped from V and 2 bases from J, the junction kept 4 bases outside the gene matches. This CDR3 region has 16 residues. Germline V lookup: CDR1 KGHDR, CDR2 SFDVKD.

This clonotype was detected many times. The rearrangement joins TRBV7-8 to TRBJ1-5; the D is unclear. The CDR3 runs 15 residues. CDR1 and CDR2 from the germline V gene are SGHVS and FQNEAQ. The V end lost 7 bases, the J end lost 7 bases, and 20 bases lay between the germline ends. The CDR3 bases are TGTGCCAGCATGCTAGGGAGGATTGGAAGCCAGCCCCAGCATTTT. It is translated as CASMLGRIGSQPQHF. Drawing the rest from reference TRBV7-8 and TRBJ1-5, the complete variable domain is GAGVSQSPRYKVAKRGQDVALRCDPISGHVSLFWYQQALGQGPEFLTYFQNEAQLDKSGLPSDRFFAERPEGSVSTLKIQRTQQEDSAVYLCASMLGRIGSQPQHFGDGTRLSIL.

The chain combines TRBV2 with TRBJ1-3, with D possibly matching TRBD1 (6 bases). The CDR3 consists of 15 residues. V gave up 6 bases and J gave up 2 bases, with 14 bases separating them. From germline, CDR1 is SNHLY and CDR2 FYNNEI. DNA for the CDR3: TGTGCCAGCAGCAAGGGACAAAACCCTGGAAACACCATATATTTT. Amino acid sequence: CASSKGQNPGNTIYF.

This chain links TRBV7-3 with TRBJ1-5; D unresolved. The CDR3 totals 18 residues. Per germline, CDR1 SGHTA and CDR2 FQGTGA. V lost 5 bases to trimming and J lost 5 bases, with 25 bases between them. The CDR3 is CASSPRASFADADQPQHF. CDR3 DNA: TGTGCCAGCAGCCCCCGGGCGTCCTTTGCGGACGCCGATCAGCCCCAGCATTTT.

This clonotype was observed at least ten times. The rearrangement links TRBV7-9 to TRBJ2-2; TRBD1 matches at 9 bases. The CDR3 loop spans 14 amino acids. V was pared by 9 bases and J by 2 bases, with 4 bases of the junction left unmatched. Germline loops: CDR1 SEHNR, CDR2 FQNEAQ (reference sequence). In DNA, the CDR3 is TGTGCCAGTAGGACAGGGGTAAACACCGGGGAGCTGTTTTTT. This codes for CASRTGVNTGELFF.

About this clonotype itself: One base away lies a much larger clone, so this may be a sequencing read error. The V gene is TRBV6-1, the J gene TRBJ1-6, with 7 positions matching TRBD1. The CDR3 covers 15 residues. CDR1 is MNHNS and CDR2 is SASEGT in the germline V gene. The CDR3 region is CVSSLGDSDNSPLHF. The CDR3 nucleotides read TGTGTCAGCAGTCTAGGGGACAGCGATAATTCACCCCTCCACTTT.

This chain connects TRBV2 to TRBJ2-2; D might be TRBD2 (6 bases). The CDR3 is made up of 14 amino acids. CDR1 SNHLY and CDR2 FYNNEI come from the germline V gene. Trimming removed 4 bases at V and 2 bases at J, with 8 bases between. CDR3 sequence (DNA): TGTGCCAGCAGTGCGGGACTCAACACCGGGGAGCTGTTTTTT. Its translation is CASSAGLNTGELFF.

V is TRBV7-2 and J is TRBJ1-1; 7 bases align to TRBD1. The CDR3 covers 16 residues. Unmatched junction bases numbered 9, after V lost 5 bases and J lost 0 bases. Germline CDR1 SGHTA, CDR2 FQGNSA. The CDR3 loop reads CASSPREGAVNTEAFF. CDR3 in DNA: TGTGCCAGCAGCCCCCGGGAGGGGGCCGTGAACACTGAAGCTTTCTTT.

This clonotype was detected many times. DNA for the CDR3: TGTGCCAGCAGCCGACTGGGCCCCTACGAGCAGTACTTC. Translating it yields CASSRLGPYEQYF. The rearrangement uses TRBV7-8 and TRBJ2-7; no reliable D call. Germline V lookup: CDR1 SGHVS, CDR2 FQNEAQ. CDR3 length: 13 residues. Trimming stripped 5 bases from V and 2 bases from J, with 10 bases between.

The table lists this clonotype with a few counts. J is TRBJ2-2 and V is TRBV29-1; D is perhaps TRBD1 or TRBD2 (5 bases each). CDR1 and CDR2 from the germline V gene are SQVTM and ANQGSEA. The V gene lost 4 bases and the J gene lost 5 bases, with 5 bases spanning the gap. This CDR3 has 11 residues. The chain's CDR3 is CSVGGTGELFF. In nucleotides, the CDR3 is TGCAGCGTTGGGGGGACCGGGGAGCTGTTTTTT.

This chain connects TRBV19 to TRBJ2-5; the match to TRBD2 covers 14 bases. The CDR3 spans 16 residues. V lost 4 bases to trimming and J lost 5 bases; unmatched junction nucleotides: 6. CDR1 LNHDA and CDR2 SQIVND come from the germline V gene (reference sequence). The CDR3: CASSTTSGRAKETQYF. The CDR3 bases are TGTGCCAGTAGTACGACTAGCGGGAGGGCCAAGGAGACCCAGTACTTC. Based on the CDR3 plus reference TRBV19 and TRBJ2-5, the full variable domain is DGGITQSPKYLFRKEGQNVTLSCEQNLNHDAMYWYRQDPGQGLRLIYYSQIVNDFQKGDIAEGYSVSREKKESFPLTVTSAQKNPTAFYLCASSTTSGRAKETQYFGPGTRLLVL.

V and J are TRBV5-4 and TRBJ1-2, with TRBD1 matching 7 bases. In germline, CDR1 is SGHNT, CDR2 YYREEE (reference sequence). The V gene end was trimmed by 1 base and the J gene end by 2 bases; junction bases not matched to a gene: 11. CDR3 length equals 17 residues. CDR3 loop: CASSLLTVTGRNYGYTF. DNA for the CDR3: TGTGCCAGCAGCTTGCTAACAGTGACAGGGCGAAACTATGGCTACACCTTC. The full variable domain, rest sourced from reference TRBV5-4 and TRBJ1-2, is ETGVTQSPTHLIKTRGQQVTLRCSSQSGHNTVSWYQQALGQGPQFIFQYYREEENGRGNFPPRFSGLQFPNYSSELNVNALELDDSALYLCASSLLTVTGRNYGYTFGSGTRLTVV.